These 12 T cell receptor beta chains were sequenced from one sample in a study of shared clonotypes between healthy human individuals (dated by TCRdb to the early 2020s). Receptor amplification or capture employed the immunoSEQ multiplex PCR assay. The table was pulled from immuneACCESS by TCRdb, which kept in-frame rearrangements only. Such tables lose some clones; where checked, under half of the loss comes from unresolved V genes, and the rest has no known cause. The sample includes 90,000 to 150,000 clones, with 68% observed a single time. Clones ranked in the top ten supply roughly 23% of the sample. Sequencing used memory CD8+ T cells sorted from blood. The intended sense of this specimen's cell subset or site label: CD45RO+ cells pooled with CCR7-negative TemRA cells. The receptors shown here come from a woman in her 30s in good health.

This chain connects TRBV19 to TRBJ2-3, with 11 bases aligning to TRBD2. Germline CDR1 is LNHDA and CDR2 is SQIVND (reference sequence). The CDR3 is 15 amino acids. V trimming: 4 bases; J trimming: 4 bases; junction bases outside the gene matches: 4. CDR3 sequence: CASSTGTSGADTQYF. CDR3 nucleotide sequence: TGTGCCAGTAGTACCGGGACTAGCGGAGCAGATACGCAGTATTTT.

The chain has TRBV11-1 and TRBJ2-3; 7 bases match TRBD1. CDR3 length: 15 amino acids. V was pared by 1 base and J by 6 bases, with 7 bases of the junction left unmatched. Germline CDR1 reads SGHAT; CDR2 reads FQDESV (reference sequence). CDR3 sequence (DNA): TGTGCCAGCAGCTTAGGACAGGGTCTCAGGGATACGCAGTATTTT. Its protein product is CASSLGQGLRDTQYF.

This clone was seen more than once but under ten times. This chain uses TRBV6-1 with TRBJ2-3; the D gene is possibly TRBD2 (7 bases). V gave up 1 base and J gave up 4 bases, with 9 bases separating them. The germline V gene has CDR1 MNHNS and CDR2 SASEGT. The length of the CDR3 is 14 residues. CDR3 sequence (DNA): TGTGCCAGCAGTGAAGGGGAGGGGGCAGATACGCAGTATTTT. Amino acid sequence: CASSEGEGADTQYF.

This chain connects TRBV16 to TRBJ1-5; maybe TRBD1 (5 bases). There are 14 residues in the CDR3. Germline CDR1 reads KGHSY; CDR2 reads FQNENV. V lost 5 bases, J lost 2 bases, and 10 bases lay in between. CDR3 amino acids: CASSWGRGNQPQHF. For the CDR3, the DNA is TGTGCCAGCAGCTGGGGGAGGGGCAATCAGCCCCAGCATTTT.

The chain recombines TRBV7-8 with TRBJ1-2; 7 bases line up with TRBD1. Germline CDR1 and CDR2: SGHVS and FQNEAQ. The trim removed 2 bases at V and 6 bases at J, leaving 3 bases unmatched. The CDR3 covers 13 residues. CDR3 in DNA: TGTGCCAGCAGCTTAACAGGGGCTGATGGCTACACCTTC. This codes for CASSLTGADGYTF.

The chain employs TRBV6-6 and TRBJ1-5; D is unclear. The length of the CDR3 is 13 residues. CDR1 and CDR2 from the germline V gene are MNHNY and SVGAGI (reference sequence). Trimming took 6 bases from V and 3 from J, leaving 9 bases between them. CDR3 in DNA: TGTGCCAGCAGGTGGGCCACCAATCAGCCCCAGCATTTT. Its protein is CASRWATNQPQHF.

The chain couples TRBV7-8 to TRBJ1-3; the match to TRBD1 covers 10 bases. There are 16 residues in the CDR3. V lost 3 bases to trimming and J lost 0 bases; unmatched junction nucleotides: 2. Germline V gene lookup returns CDR1 SGHVS and CDR2 FQNEAQ. The DNA of the CDR3 is TGTGCCAGCAGCTTCGACAGGGGGCCCTCTGGAAACACCATATATTTT. This codes for CASSFDRGPSGNTIYF.

This clone is labeled as medium-sized (0.01 to 0.1%). Other DNA sequences in this sample translate to the same CDR3. This chain joins TRBV27 and TRBJ1-5, with D possibly TRBD1 on 5 matching bases. Trimming took 2 bases from V and 1 from J, leaving 9 bases between them. The CDR3 extends over 15 amino acids. Germline V lookup: CDR1 MNHEY, CDR2 SMNVEV (reference sequence). The CDR3 nucleotides read TGTGCCAGCAGTTTAGGGGGGGGGAGCAATCAGCCCCAGCATTTT. Protein product: CASSLGGGSNQPQHF.

V and J are TRBV13 and TRBJ2-1, with a weak D call TRBD2 (6 bases). The germline gives CDR1 PRHDT, CDR2 FYEKMQ (reference sequence). This CDR3 comprises 16 residues. Trimming stripped 0 bases from V and 7 bases from J, with 16 bases between. CDR3 region: CASSLGGSWTNNEQFF. In nucleotides, the CDR3 is TGTGCCAGCAGCTTAGGCGGGAGTTGGACGAATAATGAGCAGTTCTTC.

This sequence joins TRBV4-1 and TRBJ2-6; TRBD2 is a possible D gene (5 bases). CDR1 MGHRA and CDR2 YSYEKL come from the germline V gene. V was cut by 6 bases and J by 0 bases, with 15 bases left in between. The CDR3 is made up of 17 amino acids. The CDR3 reads CASSPGWASSGANVLTF. CDR3 bases: TGCGCCAGCAGTCCGGGGTGGGCCTCCTCTGGGGCCAACGTCCTGACTTTC.

This chain links TRBV7-8 with TRBJ1-6; 8 positions agree with TRBD1. The CDR3 is 15 residues long. Trimming at V came to 5 bases and at J to 10 bases, leaving 10 bases not matched to a gene. The germline gives CDR1 SGHVS, CDR2 FQNEAQ. The CDR3 nucleotides are TGTGCCAGCAGCCGGGGGGGGCAGGGGGCCTCACCCCTCCACTTT. Translated, it gives CASSRGGQGASPLHF.

There are many counts of this clone. This same CDR3 is encoded by further DNA sequences in the sample. This chain joins TRBV6-1 and TRBJ2-2; 10 nucleotides line up with TRBD2. The CDR3 extends over 15 amino acids. Germline V lookup: CDR1 MNHNS, CDR2 SASEGT. The junction had 0 bases not matched to a gene; V was cut back by 2 bases and J by 3 bases. CDR3 residues: CASSELAGDTGELFF. DNA of the CDR3: TGTGCCAGCAGTGAACTAGCGGGAGACACCGGGGAGCTGTTTTTT.